The 3 T cell receptor beta chains below all came from one sample that was sequenced in a study of cytomegalovirus exposure and HLA in healthy donors. In the PCR, 60 Vbeta and 13 Jbeta primers were used. TCRdb's copy holds only in-frame clones and misses some; the assay was immunoSEQ multiplex PCR. Among about 120,000 clones listed, 55% to 75% were seen once. Sequenced sample: PBMCs. Source of these receptors: a woman between 40 and 50 years old in good health and CMV-seropositive.

The V gene is TRBV19, the J gene TRBJ1-2, with D unresolved. This CDR3 has 14 amino acids. Per germline, CDR1 LNHDA and CDR2 SQIVND (reference sequence). Trimming cost V 5 bases and J 5 bases, with 15 bases left between them. The CDR3 DNA reads TGTGCCAGTAGTCGGGTCCGGGGTGGGTATGGCTACACCTTC. It translates to CASSRVRGGYGYTF.

The gene calls are TRBV2 and TRBJ1-1, with 11 nucleotides matching TRBD1. The CDR3 totals 13 residues. The V and J ends lost 10 bases and 6 bases, in that order; junction bases with no gene match: 7. Germline V gene sequence: CDR1 SNHLY, CDR2 FYNNEI. The CDR3 loop is CATQGQGESEAFF. The DNA of the CDR3 is TGTGCCACCCAGGGACAGGGGGAATCTGAAGCTTTCTTT.

The rearrangement joins TRBV5-4 to TRBJ1-3, with D perhaps matching TRBD1 (5 bases). Germline V gene sequence: CDR1 SGHNT, CDR2 YYREEE (reference sequence). The CDR3 contains 15 residues. Trimming shortened V by 0 bases and J by 4 bases, and 11 bases separated the two germline ends. CDR3 residues: CASSLAGELGNTIYF. The CDR3 DNA sequence: TGTGCCAGCAGCTTGGCGGGGGAGCTCGGAAACACCATATATTTT.